This T cell receptor beta chain appears in the sequencing data of a study of radiation and T cells in renal cell carcinoma. Turning to the study itself: Nephrectomy followed 15 Gy stereotactic body radiation by 4 weeks.

This CDR3 is built from 14 residues. The time point is: baseline pretreatment blood. The treatment here: 15 Gy SBRT to primary tumor, nephrectomy 4 weeks later. Blood was sampled at baseline, 2 weeks and 4 weeks after SBRT. Findings and limits, study-wide: Pretreatment tumor biopsies were lacking, so baseline clonotypes are unknown. In blood, top tumor clones expanded by 2 weeks, shrinking by 4.

Measured with immunoSEQ multiplex PCR; TCRdb has only the in-frame clones, and not every one. Of 150,000 or so clones in the sample, 88% were seen once. In regard to this clone: What it binds is not known.

The sequences come from blood, collected from a patient whose treatment included radiotherapy and nephrectomy. The rearrangement links TRBV21-1 to TRBJ1-2; the table names TRBD1, a call not compared with the DNA. TRBV21-1 is marked as a pseudogene. This clonotype originated in a woman aged 70-85 years with renal cell carcinoma. CDR3 DNA: TGTGCCAGCAGCAAAGAAATACAGAACTATGGCTACACCTTC. The encoded protein is CASSKEIQNYGYTF.